These T cell receptor beta chains were read from a single sample in a study of a mutant IDH1 vaccine in newly diagnosed glioma. Repertoires were generated with immunoSEQ multiplex PCR, while TCRdb's copy carries only in-frame clones and drops some. Among roughly 69,000 clones listed, around 84% were seen once. What these receptors recognize is not known. This material consisted of PBMCs, taken from a glioma patient whose treatment included an IDH1 peptide vaccine. These receptors all come from a man aged 30 to 45 with glioma. Each CDR3 is given with its conserved first and last residue. Fields, in order: J gene, clone size, D gene, V gene, CDR3 DNA, CDR3 protein. D genes are given only for firm matches. Size tells how often a clone was seen (once, few, many) or the class of an expanded clone, and some rows leave it out.

J gene: TRBJ1-4; clone size: NA; D gene: NA; V gene: TRBV19; CDR3 DNA: TGTGCCAGTAGAATAAGAGGAATAAGTAATGAAAAACTGTTTTTT; CDR3 protein: CASRIRGISNEKLFF
J gene: TRBJ2-1; clone size: NA; D gene: NA; V gene: TRBV5-4; CDR3 DNA: TGTGCCAGCAGCCCTAGGGGGATCTCCTACAATGAGCAGTTCTTC; CDR3 protein: CASSPRGISYNEQFF
J gene: TRBJ1-1; clone size: NA; D gene: NA; V gene: TRBV6-6; CDR3 DNA: TGTGCCAGCAGTTCCATGGCCACTGAAGCTTTCTTT; CDR3 protein: CASSSMATEAFF
J gene: TRBJ1-3; clone size: NA; D gene: NA; V gene: TRBV9; CDR3 DNA: TGTGCCAGCAGCGCAGGGGCTCAGGGTAATGGAAACACCATATATTTT; CDR3 protein: CASSAGAQGNGNTIYF
J gene: TRBJ2-7; clone size: NA; D gene: TRBD1; V gene: TRBV29-1; CDR3 DNA: TGCAGCGTTGGGCAGGGGGCAAAAGAGCAGTACTTC; CDR3 protein: CSVGQGAKEQYF
J gene: TRBJ1-4; clone size: NA; D gene: NA; V gene: TRBV19; CDR3 DNA: TGTGCCAGTAGAAGAGGCAGGGGTCGAGGGGAAAAACTGTTTTTT; CDR3 protein: CASRRGRGRGEKLFF
J gene: TRBJ1-2; clone size: NA; D gene: NA; V gene: TRBV28; CDR3 DNA: TGTGCCAGCAGTCGAAGGTATGGCTACACCTTC; CDR3 protein: CASSRRYGYTF
J gene: TRBJ1-5; clone size: NA; D gene: NA; V gene: TRBV28; CDR3 DNA: TGTGCCAGCAGTTTACTGGGTCTGGCAGGCTCAAATCAGCCCCAGCATTTT; CDR3 protein: CASSLLGLAGSNQPQHF
J gene: TRBJ2-2; clone size: NA; D gene: NA; V gene: TRBV11-3; CDR3 DNA: TGTGCCAGCAGCCCACGCGGGGGCCTCCCCGAGCAGCTGTTTTTT; CDR3 protein: CASSPRGGLPEQLFF
J gene: TRBJ1-6; clone size: NA; D gene: NA; V gene: TRBV27; CDR3 DNA: TGTGCCAGCAGGTTAGGGGGATCCAATTCACCCCTCCACTTT; CDR3 protein: CASRLGGSNSPLHF
J gene: TRBJ2-7; clone size: NA; D gene: NA; V gene: TRBV18; CDR3 DNA: TGTGCCAGCTCACCACCGAACAGCTACGAGCAGTACTTC; CDR3 protein: CASSPPNSYEQYF
J gene: TRBJ2-4; clone size: NA; D gene: NA; V gene: TRBV4-1; CDR3 DNA: TGCGCCAGCAGCCAAGTTGCCTGGAGTATAGCCAAAAACATTCAGTACTTC; CDR3 protein: CASSQVAWSIAKNIQYF
J gene: TRBJ2-5; clone size: once; D gene: NA; V gene: TRBV4-2; CDR3 DNA: TGTGCCAGCAGCCATGCCAGAGAGACCCAGTACTTC; CDR3 protein: CASSHARETQYF
J gene: TRBJ2-7; clone size: NA; D gene: TRBD1; V gene: TRBV5-4; CDR3 DNA: TGTGCCAGCAGTTCCGGGACAGGGTTAAAATACGAGCAGTACTTC; CDR3 protein: CASSSGTGLKYEQYF
J gene: TRBJ2-1; clone size: NA; D gene: TRBD2; V gene: TRBV18; CDR3 DNA: TGTGCCAGCTCACCAAGCGGGACCTACAATGAGCAGTTCTTC; CDR3 protein: CASSPSGTYNEQFF
J gene: TRBJ2-7; clone size: NA; D gene: TRBD2; V gene: TRBV5-8; CDR3 DNA: TGTGCCAGCAGCTTGGTCCATAGCGGGATTTACGAGCAGTACTTC; CDR3 protein: CASSLVHSGIYEQYF
J gene: TRBJ2-3; clone size: NA; D gene: TRBD2; V gene: TRBV5-8; CDR3 DNA: TGTGCCAGCAGTGAGCGGGGCGCAGATACGCAGTATTTT; CDR3 protein: CASSERGADTQYF
J gene: TRBJ2-1; clone size: few; D gene: TRBD2; V gene: TRBV7-2; CDR3 DNA: TGTGCCAGCAGCTTAGGTAGCGGGCATTCCAATGAGCAGTTCTTC; CDR3 protein: CASSLGSGHSNEQFF
J gene: TRBJ2-7; clone size: NA; D gene: NA; V gene: TRBV2; CDR3 DNA: TGTGCCAGCAGGTCGGACGGGTCGGGGGAGCAGTACTTC; CDR3 protein: CASRSDGSGEQYF
J gene: TRBJ1-1; clone size: NA; D gene: NA; V gene: TRBV28; CDR3 DNA: TGTGCCAGCACTACAGGGCCCGCTGAAGCTTTCTTT; CDR3 protein: CASTTGPAEAFF
J gene: TRBJ2-7; clone size: NA; D gene: TRBD1; V gene: TRBV5-5; CDR3 DNA: TGTGCCAGCAGCACACTTGACAGGGTTAACGAGCAGTACTTC; CDR3 protein: CASSTLDRVNEQYF
J gene: TRBJ2-7; clone size: NA; D gene: NA; V gene: TRBV2; CDR3 DNA: TGTGCCAGCAGGGTTAATCACTACGAGCAGTACTTC; CDR3 protein: CASRVNHYEQYF
J gene: TRBJ1-2; clone size: NA; D gene: NA; V gene: TRBV7-8; CDR3 DNA: TGTGCCAGCAGCTTAGAAAGGGAGAGCTATGGCTACACCTTC; CDR3 protein: CASSLERESYGYTF
J gene: TRBJ2-7; clone size: NA; D gene: TRBD1; V gene: TRBV6-1; CDR3 DNA: TGTGCCAGCAGCACCCCGGGGACAGGGCGAGAGCAGTACTTC; CDR3 protein: CASSTPGTGREQYF
J gene: TRBJ2-3; clone size: NA; D gene: NA; V gene: TRBV7-9; CDR3 DNA: TGTGCCAGCAGCTTAGGCCCGGTGTGGGAAGATACGCAGTATTTT; CDR3 protein: CASSLGPVWEDTQYF
J gene: TRBJ2-3; clone size: NA; D gene: TRBD2; V gene: TRBV27; CDR3 DNA: TGTGCCAGCAGTTTACTCTGGCGGGGGGCCCCAGATACGCAGTATTTT; CDR3 protein: CASSLLWRGAPDTQYF
J gene: TRBJ1-6; clone size: NA; D gene: NA; V gene: TRBV29-1; CDR3 DNA: TGCAGCGTCCGTCCTACTTGGGATTCACCCCTCCACTTT; CDR3 protein: CSVRPTWDSPLHF
J gene: TRBJ2-5; clone size: once; D gene: NA; V gene: TRBV2; CDR3 DNA: TGTGCCAGCAGTGACAGGGAGGAGACCCAGTACTTC; CDR3 protein: CASSDREETQYF
J gene: TRBJ1-2; clone size: NA; D gene: NA; V gene: TRBV11-2; CDR3 DNA: TGTGCCAGCAGAGGGCAACATGTCTATGGCTACACCTTC; CDR3 protein: CASRGQHVYGYTF
J gene: TRBJ2-7; clone size: NA; D gene: NA; V gene: TRBV5-8; CDR3 DNA: TGTGCCAGCAGCTTCCCAGGGAGACGCTACGAGCAGTACTTC; CDR3 protein: CASSFPGRRYEQYF
J gene: TRBJ2-7; clone size: few; D gene: TRBD2; V gene: TRBV2; CDR3 DNA: TGTGCCAGCAGGGTCTCCCCCGGGACTAGACCCTACGAGCAGTACTTC; CDR3 protein: CASRVSPGTRPYEQYF
J gene: TRBJ2-5; clone size: once; D gene: TRBD1; V gene: TRBV7-2; CDR3 DNA: TGTGCCAGCAGCCCCGGGACAGGGGGTTGGAGGGGCCAAGAGACCCAGTACTTC; CDR3 protein: CASSPGTGGWRGQETQYF
J gene: TRBJ1-3; clone size: NA; D gene: NA; V gene: TRBV15; CDR3 DNA: TGTGCCACCACCGACAATATTATTGGGGCCGGAAACACCATATATTTT; CDR3 protein: CATTDNIIGAGNTIYF
J gene: TRBJ2-3; clone size: few; D gene: TRBD2; V gene: TRBV6-5; CDR3 DNA: TGTGCCAGCAGTGCCGGACTAGCAGCAGATACGCAGTATTTT; CDR3 protein: CASSAGLAADTQYF
J gene: TRBJ1-4; clone size: NA; D gene: NA; V gene: TRBV4-3; CDR3 DNA: TGCGCCAGCAGCCAAGGACCATCAACTAATGAAAAACTGTTTTTT; CDR3 protein: CASSQGPSTNEKLFF
J gene: TRBJ1-2; clone size: once; D gene: TRBD1; V gene: TRBV2; CDR3 DNA: TGTGCCAGCACGGGACAGGCGACCCACTATGGCTACACCTTC; CDR3 protein: CASTGQATHYGYTF
J gene: TRBJ1-6; clone size: NA; D gene: NA; V gene: TRBV6-6; CDR3 DNA: TGTGCCAGCAGTTACTCGGGGGACTATAATTCACCCCTCCACTTT; CDR3 protein: CASSYSGDYNSPLHF
J gene: TRBJ2-1; clone size: NA; D gene: NA; V gene: TRBV6-6; CDR3 DNA: TGTGCCAGCAGTTACTCGGACAGAAGGGGTGAGCAGTTCTTC; CDR3 protein: CASSYSDRRGEQFF
J gene: TRBJ1-1; clone size: NA; D gene: NA; V gene: TRBV5-8; CDR3 DNA: TGTGCCAGCAGCTTGGTGGGCTTTCGGGGAGGGAATGAAGCTTTCTTT; CDR3 protein: CASSLVGFRGGNEAFF
J gene: TRBJ2-3; clone size: NA; D gene: TRBD2; V gene: TRBV27; CDR3 DNA: TGTGCCAGTGCTAGCGGGAGGGCCGGTGGAGATACGCAGTATTTT; CDR3 protein: CASASGRAGGDTQYF
J gene: TRBJ2-1; clone size: NA; D gene: TRBD1; V gene: TRBV7-9; CDR3 DNA: TGTGCCAGCAGTCCAGGGGGCCTCCGGGTGCAGTTCTTC; CDR3 protein: CASSPGGLRVQFF
J gene: TRBJ2-7; clone size: few; D gene: TRBD1; V gene: TRBV2; CDR3 DNA: TGTGCCAGCAGTGAAGGGGGACAGGTTTTAAGCGAGCAGTACTTC; CDR3 protein: CASSEGGQVLSEQYF
J gene: TRBJ2-1; clone size: NA; D gene: NA; V gene: TRBV5-1; CDR3 DNA: TGCGCCAGCAGCTTCCGGAGCTCCTACAATGAGCAGTTCTTC; CDR3 protein: CASSFRSSYNEQFF